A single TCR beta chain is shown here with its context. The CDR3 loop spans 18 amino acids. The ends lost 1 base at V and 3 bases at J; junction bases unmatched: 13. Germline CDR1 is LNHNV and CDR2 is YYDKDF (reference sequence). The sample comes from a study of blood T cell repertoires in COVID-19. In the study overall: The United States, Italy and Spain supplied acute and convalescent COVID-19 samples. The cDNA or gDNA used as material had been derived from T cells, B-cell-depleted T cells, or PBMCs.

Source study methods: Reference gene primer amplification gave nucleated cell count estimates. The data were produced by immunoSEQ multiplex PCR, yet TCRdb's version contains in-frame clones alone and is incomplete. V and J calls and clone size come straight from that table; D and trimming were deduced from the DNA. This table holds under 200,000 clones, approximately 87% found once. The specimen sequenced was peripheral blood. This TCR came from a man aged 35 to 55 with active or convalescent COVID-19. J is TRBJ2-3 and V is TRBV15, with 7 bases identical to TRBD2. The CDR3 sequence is CATSRVARLAVGTDTQYF. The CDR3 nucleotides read TGTGCCACCAGCAGAGTGGCCCGTCTAGCGGTGGGAACAGATACGCAGTATTTT.